Included here is one TCR beta chain sequence, with context. What it recognizes is unknown. The sample belongs to a study of blood T cells in healthy people across ages. About the study: In model experiments, template switching was able to capture about one barcoded beta molecule for every two T cells that were present.

Every participating donor contributed 7.5 to 10 milliliters of peripheral blood through a draw. Trimming removed 2 bases at V and 7 bases at J, with 11 bases between. The CDR3 runs to 14 residues. A second PCR of roughly 7 to 11 cycles used a sample-barcoded 5' primer and a J-beta primer mix. TCRdb redid the calling of the 5' RACE reads with MiXCR, one entry per CDR3 protein. The table includes fewer than 900,000 distinct CDR3 sequences, 35% to 40% detected once. Broader study findings: Across the age range, TCR beta diversity per million T cells fell in a roughly linear way. Across samples, TCR beta diversity tracked strongly with naive T cell percentage.

This sequence was found in a man younger than 30 in good health. The specimen was blood. J is TRBJ1-4 and V is TRBV12-3 or TRBV12-4; D is possibly TRBD1 (6 bases). The CDR3 DNA sequence: TGTGCCAGCAGTTTAATCGCGGACAGTGAAAAACTGTTTTTT. Residues: CASSLIADSEKLFF.